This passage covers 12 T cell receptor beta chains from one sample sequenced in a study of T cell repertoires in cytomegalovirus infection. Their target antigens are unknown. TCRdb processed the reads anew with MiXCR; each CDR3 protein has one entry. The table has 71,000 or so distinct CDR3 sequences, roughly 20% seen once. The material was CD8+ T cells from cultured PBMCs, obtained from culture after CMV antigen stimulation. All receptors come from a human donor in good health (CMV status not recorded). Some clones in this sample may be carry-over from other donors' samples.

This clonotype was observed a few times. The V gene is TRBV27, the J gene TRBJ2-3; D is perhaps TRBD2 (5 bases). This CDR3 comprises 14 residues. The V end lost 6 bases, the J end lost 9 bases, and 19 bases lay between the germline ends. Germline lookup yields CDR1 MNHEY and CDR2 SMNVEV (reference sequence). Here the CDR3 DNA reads TGTGCCAGCAGGAAGGCGGAGGAGAGGGAGACGCAGTATTTT. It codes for CASRKAEERETQYF.

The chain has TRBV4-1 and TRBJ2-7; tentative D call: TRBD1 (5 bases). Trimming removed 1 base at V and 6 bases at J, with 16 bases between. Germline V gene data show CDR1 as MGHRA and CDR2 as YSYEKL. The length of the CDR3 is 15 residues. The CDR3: CASSQGPQGPGEQYF. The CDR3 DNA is TGCGCCAGCAGCCAAGGACCGCAGGGCCCGGGCGAGCAGTACTTC.

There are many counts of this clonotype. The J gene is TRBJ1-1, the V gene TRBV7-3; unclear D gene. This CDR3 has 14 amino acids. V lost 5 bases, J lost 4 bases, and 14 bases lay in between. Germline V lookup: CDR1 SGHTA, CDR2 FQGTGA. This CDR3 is CASSPSGSGTEAFF. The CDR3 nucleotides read TGTGCCAGCAGCCCCTCGGGGTCCGGCACTGAAGCTTTCTTT. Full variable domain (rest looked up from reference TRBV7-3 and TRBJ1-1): GAGVSQTPSNKVTEKGKYVELRCDPISGHTALYWYRQSLGQGPEFLIYFQGTGAADDSGLPNDRFFAVRPEGSVSTLKIQRTERGDSAVYLCASSPSGSGTEAFFGQGTRLTVV.

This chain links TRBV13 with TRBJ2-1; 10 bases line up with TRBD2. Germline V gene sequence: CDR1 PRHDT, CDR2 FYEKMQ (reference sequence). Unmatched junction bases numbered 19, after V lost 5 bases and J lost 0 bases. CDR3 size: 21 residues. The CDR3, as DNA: TGTGCCAGCAGCACCGCTCGAGTAGGTAGCGGGGGGCCGAGCTCCTACAATGAGCAGTTCTTC. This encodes CASSTARVGSGGPSSYNEQFF.

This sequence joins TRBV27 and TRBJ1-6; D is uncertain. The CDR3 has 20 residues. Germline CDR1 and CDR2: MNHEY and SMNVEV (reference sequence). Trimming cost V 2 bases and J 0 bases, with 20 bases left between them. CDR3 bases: TGTGCCAGCAGTTTAGACGGCACAGATCACCTCAGCTCCTATAATTCACCCCTCCACTTT. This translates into CASSLDGTDHLSSYNSPLHF.

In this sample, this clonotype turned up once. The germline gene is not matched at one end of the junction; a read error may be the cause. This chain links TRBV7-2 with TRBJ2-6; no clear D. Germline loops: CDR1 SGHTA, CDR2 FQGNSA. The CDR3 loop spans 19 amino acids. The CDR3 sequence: CASSTSTERRASGANVLTF. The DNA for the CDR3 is TGTGCCAGCAGCACTTCAACAGAAAGGAGAGCCTCTGGAGCCAACGTCCTGACTTTC.

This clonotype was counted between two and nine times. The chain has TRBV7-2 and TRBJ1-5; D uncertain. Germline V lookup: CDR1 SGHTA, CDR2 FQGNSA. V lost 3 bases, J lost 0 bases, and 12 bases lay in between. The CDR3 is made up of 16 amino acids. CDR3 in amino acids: CASSFRHDYSNQPQHF. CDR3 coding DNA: TGTGCCAGCAGCTTCAGACACGACTATAGCAATCAGCCCCAGCATTTT.

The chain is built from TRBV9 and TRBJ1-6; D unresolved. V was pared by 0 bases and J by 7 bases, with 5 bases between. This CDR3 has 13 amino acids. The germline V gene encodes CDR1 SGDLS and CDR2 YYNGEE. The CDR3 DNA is TGTGCCAGCAGCGTAGAAGGGAATTCACCCCTCCACTTT. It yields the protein CASSVEGNSPLHF.

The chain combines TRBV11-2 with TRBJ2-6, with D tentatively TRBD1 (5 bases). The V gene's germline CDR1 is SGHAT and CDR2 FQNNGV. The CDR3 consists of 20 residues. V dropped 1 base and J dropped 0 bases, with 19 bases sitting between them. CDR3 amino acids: CASSLGPRIQASSGANVLTF. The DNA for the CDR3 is TGTGCCAGCAGCTTAGGCCCTCGAATACAGGCTAGCTCTGGGGCCAACGTCCTGACTTTC.

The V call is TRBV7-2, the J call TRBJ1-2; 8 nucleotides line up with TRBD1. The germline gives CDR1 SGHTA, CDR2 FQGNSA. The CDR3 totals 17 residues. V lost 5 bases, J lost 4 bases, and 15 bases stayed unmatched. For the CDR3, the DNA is TGTGCCAGCAGCCGGACCGGGGACAGGAGCTTTCTCTATGGCTACACCTTC. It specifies CASSRTGDRSFLYGYTF.

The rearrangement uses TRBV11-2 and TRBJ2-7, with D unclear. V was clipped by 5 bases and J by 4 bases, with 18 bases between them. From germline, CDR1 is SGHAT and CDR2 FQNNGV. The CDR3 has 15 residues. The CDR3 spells CASSQRPSELYEQYF. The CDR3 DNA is TGTGCCAGCAGCCAGAGGCCGTCTGAGCTGTACGAGCAGTACTTC.

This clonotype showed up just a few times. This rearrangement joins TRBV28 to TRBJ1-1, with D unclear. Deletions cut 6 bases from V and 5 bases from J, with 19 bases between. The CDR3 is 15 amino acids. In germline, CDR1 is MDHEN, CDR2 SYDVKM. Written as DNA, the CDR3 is TGTGCCAGCAGCGCCCCCCCGACCGTGAGGACTGAAGCTTTCTTT. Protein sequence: CASSAPPTVRTEAFF.